The source of this T cell receptor beta chain is a study of graft-versus-host responses after intestinal transplantation. Study results and limitations: High graft-versus-host to host-versus-graft clonal ratios were found in allografts of patients who had graft-donor T cell macrochimerism.

Profiled with immunoSEQ multiplex PCR; TCRdb holds only in-frame clones, not every one. The repertoire has 74,000 or so clones, about 92% of them found once; the top ten carry roughly 0.7%. Looked up from germline, CDR1 is MGHRA and CDR2 is YSYEKL. The CDR3 is 12 amino acids. V was shortened by 0 bases and J by 6 bases, with 6 bases between the two germline ends. As regards this clone: Antigen unknown.

Source: PBMCs, taken 98 days after intestinal transplantation. The chain joins TRBV4-1 to TRBJ2-7; D is unresolved. The origin of this receptor is a human patient who received an intestinal transplant, so some T cells may come from the graft donor. The CDR3: CASSQDLGEQYF. The CDR3 bases are TGCGCCAGCAGCCAAGATCTCGGCGAGCAGTACTTC.